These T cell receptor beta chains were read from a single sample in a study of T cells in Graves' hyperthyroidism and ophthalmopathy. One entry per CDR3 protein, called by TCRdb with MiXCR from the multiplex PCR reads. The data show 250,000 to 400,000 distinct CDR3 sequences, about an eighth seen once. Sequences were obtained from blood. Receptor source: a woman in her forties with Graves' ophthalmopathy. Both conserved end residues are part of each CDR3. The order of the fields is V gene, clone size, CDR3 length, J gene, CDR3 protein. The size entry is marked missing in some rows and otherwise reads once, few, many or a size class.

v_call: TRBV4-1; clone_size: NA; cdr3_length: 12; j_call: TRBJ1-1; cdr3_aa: CASSHYTGEAFF
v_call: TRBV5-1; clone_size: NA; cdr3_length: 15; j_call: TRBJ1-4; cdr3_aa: CASGAGGATNEKLFF
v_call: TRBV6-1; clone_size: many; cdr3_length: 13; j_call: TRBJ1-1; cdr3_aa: CASRDRANTEAFF
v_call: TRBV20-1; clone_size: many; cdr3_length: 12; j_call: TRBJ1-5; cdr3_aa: CSARRINQPQHF
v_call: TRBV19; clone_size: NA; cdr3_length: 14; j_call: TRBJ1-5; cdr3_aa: CASIQVGNNQPQHF
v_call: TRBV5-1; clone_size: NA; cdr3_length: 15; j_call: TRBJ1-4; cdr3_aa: CASSAGQDGPEKLFF
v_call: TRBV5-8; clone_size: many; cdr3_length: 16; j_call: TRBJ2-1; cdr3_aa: CASSLAGPSTYNEQFF
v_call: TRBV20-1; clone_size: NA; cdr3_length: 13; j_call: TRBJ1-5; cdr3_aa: CSVRQGAGQPQHF
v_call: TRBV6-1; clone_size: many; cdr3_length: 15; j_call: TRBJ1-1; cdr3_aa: CASTEQGAMNTEAFF
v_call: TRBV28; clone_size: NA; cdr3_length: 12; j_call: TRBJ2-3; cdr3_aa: CASSSFADTQYF
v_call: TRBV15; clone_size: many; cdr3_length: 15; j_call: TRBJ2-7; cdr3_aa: CATSREDRSSYEQYF
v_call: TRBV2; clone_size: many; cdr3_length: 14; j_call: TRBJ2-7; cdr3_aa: CATTLRAFAYEQYF
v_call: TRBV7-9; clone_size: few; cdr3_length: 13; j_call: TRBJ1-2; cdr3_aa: CASSNTGVRGYTF
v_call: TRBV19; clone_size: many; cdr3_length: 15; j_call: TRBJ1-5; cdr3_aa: CASSILLNSNQPQHF
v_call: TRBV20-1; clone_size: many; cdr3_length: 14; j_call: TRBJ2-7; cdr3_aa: CSARVLLGTYEQYF
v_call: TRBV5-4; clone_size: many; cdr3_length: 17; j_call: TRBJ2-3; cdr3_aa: CASSLGPGSGTTDTQYF
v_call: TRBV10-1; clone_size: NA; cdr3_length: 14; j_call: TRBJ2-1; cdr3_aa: CASSMTGPYNEQFF
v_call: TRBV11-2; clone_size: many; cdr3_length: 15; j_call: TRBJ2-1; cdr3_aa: CASSFGTSGRDEQFF
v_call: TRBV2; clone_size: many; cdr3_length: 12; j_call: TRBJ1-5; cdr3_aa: CASSSSLVPQHF
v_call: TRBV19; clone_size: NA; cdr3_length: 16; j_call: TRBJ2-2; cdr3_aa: CASIRREGWDTGELFF
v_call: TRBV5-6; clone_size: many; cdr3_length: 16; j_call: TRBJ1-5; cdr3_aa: CASSSRGREGNQPQHF
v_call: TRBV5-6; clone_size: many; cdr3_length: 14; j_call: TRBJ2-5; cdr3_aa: CASSEGGRWETQYF
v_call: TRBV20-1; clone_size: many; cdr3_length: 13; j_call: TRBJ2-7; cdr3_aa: CSARTGRKHEQYF
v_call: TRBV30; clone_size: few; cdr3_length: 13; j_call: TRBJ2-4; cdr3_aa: CAWSLGAKNIQYF
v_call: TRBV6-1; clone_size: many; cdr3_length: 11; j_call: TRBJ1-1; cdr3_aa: CAIHRDTEAFF
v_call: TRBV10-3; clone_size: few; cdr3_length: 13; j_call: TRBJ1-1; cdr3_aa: CAISEGRSTEAFF
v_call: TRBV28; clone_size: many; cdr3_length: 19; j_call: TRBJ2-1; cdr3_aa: CASSFPTRRTSGGYNEQFF
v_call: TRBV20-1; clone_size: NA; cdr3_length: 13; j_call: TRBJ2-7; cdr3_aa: CSGAGGFRYEQYF
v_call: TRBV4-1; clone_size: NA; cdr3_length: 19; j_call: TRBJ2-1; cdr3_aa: CASSHRKPGLAGTYNEQFF
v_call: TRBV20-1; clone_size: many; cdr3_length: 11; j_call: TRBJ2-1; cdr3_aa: CSASRRDEQFF
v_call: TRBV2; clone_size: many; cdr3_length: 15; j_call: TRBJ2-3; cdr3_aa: CASSGRGSTTDTQYF
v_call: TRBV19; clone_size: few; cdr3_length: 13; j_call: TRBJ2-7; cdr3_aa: CASSFRGTGEQYF
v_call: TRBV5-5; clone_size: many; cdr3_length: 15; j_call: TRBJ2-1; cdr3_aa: CASSLAGVSYNEQFF
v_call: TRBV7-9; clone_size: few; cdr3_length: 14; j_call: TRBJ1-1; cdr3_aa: CASSPWTAETEAFF